This T cell receptor beta chain was identified in a study of Graves' ophthalmopathy and Graves' hyperthyroidism. Study-wide results and caveats: Blood samples also showed most expanded thyroid clonotypes exceeding 0.001 frequency. Ophthalmopathy progression was predicted by the model at around 70% sensitivity and less than 75% specificity.

The TCR beta CDR3 regions underwent amplification from RNA transcripts. An initial RT-PCR round employing HTBI primers preceded a second-round multiplex PCR. MiXCR was run by TCRdb on the multiplex PCR reads, yielding one entry per CDR3 protein. The table includes under 350,000 distinct CDR3 sequences, roughly 17% detected once. What supplied the PBMCs was roughly 10 ml of fresh peripheral blood. Trimming stripped 6 bases from V and 2 bases from J, with 16 bases between. Per the germline V gene, CDR1 is SQVTM and CDR2 is ANQGSEA. The CDR3 runs to 14 residues. Worth noting for this clonotype: The antigen remains unidentified.

The clonotype was recovered from an adult man with Graves' ophthalmopathy. Sequenced sample: peripheral blood. The V gene is TRBV29-1, the J gene TRBJ2-5; maybe TRBD1 (6 bases). The CDR3: CSVTGQRLQETQYF. CDR3 DNA: TGCAGCGTGACTGGACAGAGACTACAAGAGACCCAGTACTTC.